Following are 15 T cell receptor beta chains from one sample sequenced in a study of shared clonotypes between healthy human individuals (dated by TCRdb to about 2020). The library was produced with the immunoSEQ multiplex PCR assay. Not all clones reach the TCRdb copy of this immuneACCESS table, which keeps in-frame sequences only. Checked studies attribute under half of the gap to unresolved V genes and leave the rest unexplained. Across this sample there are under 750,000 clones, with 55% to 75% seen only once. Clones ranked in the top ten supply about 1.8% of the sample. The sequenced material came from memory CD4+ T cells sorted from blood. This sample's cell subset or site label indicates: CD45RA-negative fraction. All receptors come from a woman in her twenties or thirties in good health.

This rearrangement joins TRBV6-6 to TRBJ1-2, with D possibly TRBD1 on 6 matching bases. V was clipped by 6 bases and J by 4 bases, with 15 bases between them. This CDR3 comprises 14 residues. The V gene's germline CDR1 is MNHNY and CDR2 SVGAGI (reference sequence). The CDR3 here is CASRSSRGGYGYTF. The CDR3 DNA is TGTGCCAGCAGATCGAGCAGGGGCGGCTATGGCTACACCTTC.

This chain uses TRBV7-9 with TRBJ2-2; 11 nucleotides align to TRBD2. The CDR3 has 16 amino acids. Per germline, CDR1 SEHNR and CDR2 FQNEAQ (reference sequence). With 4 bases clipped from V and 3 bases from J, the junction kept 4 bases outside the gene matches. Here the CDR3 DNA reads TGTGCCAGCAGCTCCACTAGCGGGAGTTACACCGGGGAGCTGTTTTTT. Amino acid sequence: CASSSTSGSYTGELFF.

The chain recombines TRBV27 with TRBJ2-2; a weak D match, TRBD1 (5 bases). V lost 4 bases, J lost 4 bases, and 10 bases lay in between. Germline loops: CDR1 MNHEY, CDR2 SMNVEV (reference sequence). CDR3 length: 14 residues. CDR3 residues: CASSSLQGTGELFF. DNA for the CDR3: TGTGCCAGCAGTTCCCTCCAGGGCACCGGGGAGCTGTTTTTT.

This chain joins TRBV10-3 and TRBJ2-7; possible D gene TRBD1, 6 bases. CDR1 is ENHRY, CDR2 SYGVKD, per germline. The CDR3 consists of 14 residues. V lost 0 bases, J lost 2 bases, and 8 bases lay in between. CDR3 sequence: CAISESQGTYEQYF. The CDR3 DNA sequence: TGTGCCATCAGTGAGTCACAGGGAACCTACGAGCAGTACTTC.

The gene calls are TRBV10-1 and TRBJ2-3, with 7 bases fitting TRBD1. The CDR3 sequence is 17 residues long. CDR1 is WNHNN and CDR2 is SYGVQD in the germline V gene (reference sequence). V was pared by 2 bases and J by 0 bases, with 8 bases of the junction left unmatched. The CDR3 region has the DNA TGCGCCAGCAGTGAGAGTTCAGGGGGAAGAAGCACAGATACGCAGTATTTT. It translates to CASSESSGGRSTDTQYF.

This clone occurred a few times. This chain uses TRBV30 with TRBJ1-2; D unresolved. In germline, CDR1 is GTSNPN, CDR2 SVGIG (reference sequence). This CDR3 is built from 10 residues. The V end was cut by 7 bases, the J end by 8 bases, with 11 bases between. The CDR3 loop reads CAFPVWGYTF. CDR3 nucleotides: TGTGCCTTCCCTGTGTGGGGCTACACCTTC.

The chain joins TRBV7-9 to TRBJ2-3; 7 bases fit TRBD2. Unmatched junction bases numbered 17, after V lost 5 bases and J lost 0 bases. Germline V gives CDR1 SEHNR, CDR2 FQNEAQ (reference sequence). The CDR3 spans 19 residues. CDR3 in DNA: TGTGCCAGCAGCCTTTACGCAGGGTCAGCGGGACTTAGCACAGATACGCAGTATTTT. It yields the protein CASSLYAGSAGLSTDTQYF.

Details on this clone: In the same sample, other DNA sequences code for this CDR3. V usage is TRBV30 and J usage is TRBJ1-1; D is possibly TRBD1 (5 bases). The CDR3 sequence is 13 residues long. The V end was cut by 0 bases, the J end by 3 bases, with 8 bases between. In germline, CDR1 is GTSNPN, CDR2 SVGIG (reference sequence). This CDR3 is CAWSVQGDTEAFF. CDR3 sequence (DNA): TGTGCCTGGAGTGTTCAAGGGGACACTGAAGCTTTCTTT.

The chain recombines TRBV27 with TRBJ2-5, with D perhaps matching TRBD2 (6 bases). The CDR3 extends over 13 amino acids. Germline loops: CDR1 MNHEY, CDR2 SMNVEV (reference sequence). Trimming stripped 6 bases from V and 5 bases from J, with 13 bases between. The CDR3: CASREAGRETQYF. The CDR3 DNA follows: TGTGCCAGCAGAGAAGCTGGGAGGGAGACCCAGTACTTC.

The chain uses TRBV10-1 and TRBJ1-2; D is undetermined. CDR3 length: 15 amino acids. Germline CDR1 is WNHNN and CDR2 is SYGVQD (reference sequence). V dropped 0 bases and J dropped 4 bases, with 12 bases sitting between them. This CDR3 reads CASSESVGPSYGYTF. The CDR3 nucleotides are TGCGCCAGCAGTGAGTCGGTCGGGCCCTCCTATGGCTACACCTTC.

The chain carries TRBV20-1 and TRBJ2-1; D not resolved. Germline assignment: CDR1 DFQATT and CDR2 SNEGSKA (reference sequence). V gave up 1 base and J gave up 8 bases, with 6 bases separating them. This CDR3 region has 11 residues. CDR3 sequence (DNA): TGCAGTGCTAGAGCGTACTATGAGCAGTTCTTC. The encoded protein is CSARAYYEQFF.

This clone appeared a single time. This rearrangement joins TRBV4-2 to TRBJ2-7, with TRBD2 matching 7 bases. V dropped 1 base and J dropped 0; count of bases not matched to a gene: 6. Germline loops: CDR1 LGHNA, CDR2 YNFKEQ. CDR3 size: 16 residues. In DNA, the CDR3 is TGTGCCAGCAGCCAAGGACTAGCAGAAAACTCCTACGAGCAGTACTTC. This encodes CASSQGLAENSYEQYF.

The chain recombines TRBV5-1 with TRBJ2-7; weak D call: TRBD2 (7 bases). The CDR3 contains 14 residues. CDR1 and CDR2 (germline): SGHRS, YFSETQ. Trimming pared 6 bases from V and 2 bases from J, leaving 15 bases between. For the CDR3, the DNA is TGCGCCAGCAACAGGGAGGGGAGCACCTACGAGCAGTACTTC. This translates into CASNREGSTYEQYF.

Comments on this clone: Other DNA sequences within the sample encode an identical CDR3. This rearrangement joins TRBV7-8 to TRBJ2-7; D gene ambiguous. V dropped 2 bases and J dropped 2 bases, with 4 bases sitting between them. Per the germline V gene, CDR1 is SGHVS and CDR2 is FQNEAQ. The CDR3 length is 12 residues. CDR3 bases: TGTGCCAGCAGCTTACGGGCCTACGAGCAGTACTTC. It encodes CASSLRAYEQYF. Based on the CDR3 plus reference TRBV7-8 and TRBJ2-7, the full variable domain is GAGVSQSPRYKVAKRGQDVALRCDPISGHVSLFWYQQALGQGPEFLTYFQNEAQLDKSGLPSDRFFAERPEGSVSTLKIQRTQQEDSAVYLCASSLRAYEQYFGPGTRLTVT.

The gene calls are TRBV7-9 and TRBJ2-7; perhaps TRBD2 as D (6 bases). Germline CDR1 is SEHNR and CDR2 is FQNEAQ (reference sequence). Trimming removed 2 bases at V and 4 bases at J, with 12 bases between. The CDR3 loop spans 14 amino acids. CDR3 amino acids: CASSLLGLPYEQYF. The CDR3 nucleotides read TGTGCCAGCAGCTTATTAGGACTACCATACGAGCAGTACTTC.